This entry lists 15 T cell receptor beta chains sequenced from one sample in a study of PD-1 blockade in classical Hodgkin lymphoma. With no exception, relapse followed autologous stem cell transplantation in all patients, and brentuximab vedotin exposure varied. Generated by immunoSEQ multiplex PCR, the TCRdb table keeps only in-frame clones and is missing some. The profile shows about 13,000 clones, about 83% of them singletons. Sequencing used peripheral blood mononuclear cells (PBMCs), obtained at baseline. Receptor source: a human donor with classical Hodgkin lymphoma.

The CDR3 here is CASSPGVNYGYTF. The CDR3 nucleotides are TGTGCCAGCAGCCCCGGTGTCAACTATGGCTACACCTTC. The chain carries TRBV7-2 and TRBJ1-2, with no clear D. The germline V gene encodes CDR1 SGHTA and CDR2 FQGNSA. The germline V and J ends were trimmed by 5 bases and 2 bases, with 9 bases remaining between them. This CDR3 region has 13 residues.

This clone was seen more than once but under ten times. The V call is TRBV9, the J call TRBJ2-6, with D possibly being TRBD1 or TRBD2 (5 bases each). V dropped 0 bases and J dropped 2 bases, with 6 bases sitting between them. The CDR3 extends over 15 amino acids. CDR1 is SGDLS, CDR2 YYNGEE, per germline. CDR3 region: CASSVGGAGANVLTF. The CDR3 bases are TGTGCCAGCAGCGTAGGAGGGGCTGGGGCCAACGTCCTGACTTTC.

The CDR3 DNA sequence: TGTGCCAGCAGCCCCCGGGCGGGGGAGCCCCAGCATTTT. The encoded protein is CASSPRAGEPQHF. The chain has TRBV7-2 and TRBJ1-5, with D possibly being TRBD1 (5 bases). Germline-derived CDR1 and CDR2 are SGHTA and FQGNSA. The CDR3 extends over 13 amino acids. The germline V and J ends were trimmed by 5 bases and 8 bases, with 13 bases remaining between them.

The genes are TRBV6-1 and TRBJ1-5; no clear D gene. This CDR3 has 13 residues. Between the trimmed V and J ends, which lost 6 bases and 1 base, there was a span of 7 bases. In germline, CDR1 is MNHNS, CDR2 SASEGT. CDR3 loop: CASRHLSNQPQHF. CDR3 bases: TGTGCCAGCAGACATCTAAGCAATCAGCCCCAGCATTTT.

This clone has just one count. The J gene is TRBJ2-5, the V gene TRBV7-9; 7 bases are a match to TRBD1. This CDR3 contains 14 residues. Germline CDR1 reads SEHNR; CDR2 reads FQNEAQ (reference sequence). J was trimmed by 5 bases and V by 5 bases; bases with no gene match: 8. CDR3 in DNA: TGTGCCAGCAGCCAACGGGACAGTGGGGAGACCCAGTACTTC. It specifies CASSQRDSGETQYF.

This clone was seen a handful of times. CDR3 sequence reads: CASSLELGAHQPQHF. The CDR3 bases are TGTGCCAGCAGCTTAGAACTGGGGGCCCATCAGCCCCAGCATTTT. This rearrangement joins TRBV7-2 to TRBJ1-5; D is possibly TRBD1 (6 bases). The V end was cut by 1 base, the J end by 5 bases, with 12 bases between. Germline loops: CDR1 SGHTA, CDR2 FQGNSA. The CDR3 is 15 amino acids.

V is TRBV4-3 and J is TRBJ1-5, with D perhaps matching TRBD1 (5 bases). The CDR3 runs to 14 residues. V was trimmed by 0 bases and J by 9 bases, leaving 12 bases between them. CDR1 is LGHNA and CDR2 is YSLEER in the germline V gene. CDR3 protein: CASSQDRAVGPQHF. The DNA for the CDR3 is TGCGCCAGCAGCCAAGACAGGGCGGTAGGGCCCCAGCATTTT.

This rearrangement joins TRBV28 to TRBJ2-5; 7 bases line up with TRBD2. V trimming: 3 bases; J trimming: 1 base; junction bases outside the gene matches: 2. This CDR3 is built from 14 residues. Per germline, CDR1 MDHEN and CDR2 SYDVKM. CDR3 nucleotides: TGTGCCAGCAGTTTCCCTAGCGGCCAAGAGACCCAGTACTTC. Translation gives CASSFPSGQETQYF.

The chain links TRBV15 to TRBJ1-2; 9 nucleotides agree with TRBD1. V lost 0 bases to trimming and J lost 4 bases; unmatched junction nucleotides: 3. The CDR3 has 15 amino acids. Germline CDR1 is LNHNV and CDR2 is YYDKDF (reference sequence). Here the CDR3 reads CATSRDMTGGYGYTF. CDR3 nucleotide sequence: TGTGCCACCAGCAGAGACATGACAGGGGGCTATGGCTACACCTTC.

The gene calls are TRBV5-1 and TRBJ1-1; D gene unclear. The CDR3 totals 13 residues. Looked up from germline, CDR1 is SGHRS and CDR2 is YFSETQ. V was trimmed by 0 bases and J by 2 bases, leaving 5 bases between them. CDR3 sequence: CASSLVYNTEAFF. Written as DNA, the CDR3 is TGCGCCAGCAGCTTGGTCTATAACACTGAAGCTTTCTTT.

CDR3 sequence reads: CASSGRGGQGLYEQYV. CDR3 nucleotides: TGTGCCAGCAGCGGGAGGGGCGGACAGGGGCTCTACGAGCAGTACGTC. The chain recombines TRBV5-6 with TRBJ2-7, with TRBD1 matching 9 bases. V gave up 4 bases and J gave up 3 bases; unmatched junction bases: 11. The CDR3 covers 16 residues. Germline V lookup: CDR1 SGHDT, CDR2 YYEEEE.

The J gene is TRBJ1-2, the V gene TRBV10-3; 8 bases map to TRBD1. The germline CDR1 and CDR2 sequences are ENHRY and SYGVKD. V trimming: 8 bases; J trimming: 3 bases; junction bases outside the gene matches: 5. The CDR3 runs 13 residues. The DNA for the CDR3 is TGTGCCATCTGTCCACAGGGGGACTATGGCTACACCTTC. Translation gives CAICPQGDYGYTF.

This clone occurred once. This chain joins TRBV11-3 and TRBJ2-3, with 9 bases lining up with TRBD2. Germline trimming cut 5 bases from V and 5 bases from J; bases unmatched to any gene: 5. The germline CDR1 and CDR2 sequences are SGHNT and YENEEA. This CDR3 contains 14 residues. The CDR3 region has the DNA TGTGCCAGCAGCCCGGGACTAGCCGTAGATACGCAGTATTTT. It specifies CASSPGLAVDTQYF. The full variable domain, completed using reference TRBV11-3 and TRBJ2-3, is EAGVVQSPRYKIIEKKQPVAFWCNPISGHNTLYWYLQNLGQGPELLIRYENEEAVDDSQLPKDRFSAERLKGVDSTLKIQPAELGDSAVYLCASSPGLAVDTQYFGPGTRLTVL.

A remark on this clone: One end of the junction does not line up with germline, which may come from a read error. The rearrangement uses TRBV4-2 and TRBJ1-5, with D possibly being TRBD1 (6 bases). This CDR3 is built from 14 residues. Per germline, CDR1 LGHNA and CDR2 YNFKEQ. CDR3 DNA: TGTGCCAGCAGCCTAGGGGGAAGGGATCATCCCCAGCATTTT. Its protein is CASSLGGRDHPQHF.

This chain links TRBV2 with TRBJ1-3; D is undetermined. Germline V gives CDR1 SNHLY, CDR2 FYNNEI. This CDR3 contains 15 residues. V was pared by 6 bases and J by 3 bases, with 15 bases between. Written as DNA, the CDR3 is TGTGCCAGCAGCCTCCAAAATCCATATGGAAACACCATATATTTT. Translating gives CASSLQNPYGNTIYF.